Listed here are 3 T cell receptor beta chains from one sample, sequenced in a study of T-cell memory formation after mild COVID-19. TCRdb reprocessed the 5' RACE reads with MiXCR, giving one entry per CDR3 protein. Of hundreds of thousands of distinct CDR3 sequences listed, roughly 21% are singletons. Material for sequencing was PBMCs or a T cell subset sorted from them (not recorded which). These receptors were obtained from an adult woman who had mild COVID-19 (a few samples of this study predate the infection). Cell type and time point are not known.

This chain joins TRBV12-3 or TRBV12-4 and TRBJ1-5; the match to TRBD1 covers 8 bases. V trimming: 5 bases; J trimming: 3 bases; junction bases outside the gene matches: 6. This CDR3 is built from 15 residues. As DNA, the CDR3 is TGTGCCAGCAGTATGGGACAGGCAGTCAATCAGCCCCAGCATTTT. Its translation: CASSMGQAVNQPQHF.

The sample holds a few counts of this clonotype. V usage is TRBV4-3 and J usage is TRBJ2-1, with 7 bases that match TRBD2. V gave up 0 bases and J gave up 0 bases; unmatched junction bases: 5. The CDR3 is 17 amino acids. In germline, CDR1 is LGHNA, CDR2 YSLEER. CDR3 sequence (DNA): TGCGCCAGCAGCCAAGACAGCGGGACTGACTCCTACAATGAGCAGTTCTTC. Residues: CASSQDSGTDSYNEQFF.

This clonotype was seen at least ten times. The chain links TRBV12-3 or TRBV12-4 to TRBJ2-7; D possibly uses TRBD1 or TRBD2 (7 bases each). Trimming stripped 7 bases from V and 6 bases from J, with 16 bases between. The CDR3 has 13 residues. The CDR3 DNA follows: TGTGCCAGCACCATAGGGAGGGGGCGCGAGCAGTACTTC. Encoded protein: CASTIGRGREQYF.